Listed here are 5 T cell receptor beta chains from one sample, sequenced in a study of shared clonotypes between healthy human individuals. Data came from immunoSEQ multiplex PCR; TCRdb stores just in-frame clones and leaves some out. Counted here are roughly 2,000,000 clones, over 85% occurring once; the ten biggest clones make up about 1.7%. The naive CD8 subset, CD45RO-negative cells positively selected for CCR7, excluded terminally differentiated effector memory CD45RA+ cells. Sample: naive CD8+ T cells from PBMCs. The source of these receptors is a young man in good health. Some clones in this sample may be carry-over from other donors' samples.

This clone was counted a single time. J is TRBJ2-7 and V is TRBV15; D is tentatively TRBD1 or TRBD2 (5 bases each). The V and J ends lost 1 base and 0 bases respectively, with 13 bases between them. The CDR3 spans 16 residues. The germline V gene encodes CDR1 LNHNV and CDR2 YYDKDF (reference sequence). As DNA, the CDR3 is TGTGCCACCAGCAGAGCCGGGACCGACAGCTCCTACGAGCAGTACTTC. Its protein product is CATSRAGTDSSYEQYF.

The rearrangement uses TRBV7-9 and TRBJ2-1; D possibly corresponds to TRBD2 (5 bases). Germline CDR1 SEHNR, CDR2 FQNEAQ (reference sequence). Trimming left V 0 bases short and J 7 bases short, with 16 bases between. This CDR3 has 16 amino acids. The CDR3 coding sequence is TGTGCCAGCAGCTTAGCGCCGAAAACCACGGGGAATGAGCAGTTCTTC. Translated, it gives CASSLAPKTTGNEQFF.

This chain links TRBV27 with TRBJ1-1, with 10 nucleotides matching TRBD1. The trim removed 7 bases at V and 4 bases at J, leaving 12 bases unmatched. This CDR3 spans 16 amino acids. Germline-derived CDR1 and CDR2 are MNHEY and SMNVEV (reference sequence). DNA of the CDR3: TGTGCCAGCAAGCCGACAGGGGGCTTCATTGGCACTGAAGCTTTCTTT. It encodes CASKPTGGFIGTEAFF.

This clone came up once. The gene calls are TRBV7-3 and TRBJ2-3; perhaps TRBD2 as D (6 bases). The germline CDR1 and CDR2 sequences are SGHTA and FQGTGA. V was cut by 5 bases and J by 6 bases, with 18 bases left in between. The CDR3 consists of 15 residues. Written as DNA, the CDR3 is TGTGCCAGCAGCCCAACCCGACTAGTTGCCGATACGCAGTATTTT. Encoded protein: CASSPTRLVADTQYF.

V and J are TRBV27 and TRBJ2-5, with 9 bases fitting TRBD2. This CDR3 is built from 15 residues. Germline assignment: CDR1 MNHEY and CDR2 SMNVEV (reference sequence). The J segment lost 7 bases and the V segment lost 3 bases, leaving 9 bases of the junction unmatched. DNA of the CDR3: TGTGCCAGCAGTTTTAGCGGGAGCCCCCTCCGGACCCAGTACTTC. This gives the protein CASSFSGSPLRTQYF.